These 27 T cell receptor beta chains share one sample of origin, sequenced in a study of human T cells and chemical hapten exposure. Regarding time point: patch test 1, 2 weeks after DPC sensitization. Treatment indicated: therapeutic diphenylcyclopropenone sensitization with weekly scalp DPC. TCRdb fed the RACE reads into MiXCR, producing one record per CDR3 protein. The table has tens of thousands of distinct CDR3 sequences, approximately 9.3% seen once. The specimen comprised whole blood, sampled in connection with sensitization to the hapten diphenylcyclopropenone (DPC). All receptors come from a woman between 35 and 50 years old with alopecia areata. Some clones in this sample may be carry-over from other donors' samples.

In this sample, this clonotype turned up a few times. This chain uses TRBV18 with TRBJ2-5; D is undetermined. The CDR3 spans 12 residues. The V end lost 3 bases, the J end lost 5 bases, and 7 bases lay between the germline ends. The germline V gene has CDR1 KGHSH and CDR2 LQKENI. The CDR3 spells CASSPAMETQYF. The CDR3 bases are TGTGCCAGCTCACCTGCCATGGAGACCCAGTACTTC. The variable domain in full, completed from reference TRBV18 and TRBJ2-5, reads NAGVMQNPRHLVRRRGQEARLRCSPMKGHSHVYWYRQLPEEGLKFMVYLQKENIIDESGMPKERFSAEFPKEGPSILRIQQVVRGDSAAYFCASSPAMETQYFGPGTRLLVL.

This clonotype was detected once. The V call is TRBV29-1, the J call TRBJ1-1; D remains unclear. The V end lost 8 bases, the J end lost 1 base, and 8 bases lay between the germline ends. The CDR3 is 11 residues long. Germline lookup yields CDR1 SQVTM and CDR2 ANQGSEA. The CDR3 sequence: CSSDPNTEAFF. DNA for the CDR3: TGCAGCTCGGACCCGAACACTGAAGCTTTCTTT. The whole variable domain, remainder taken from reference TRBV29-1 and TRBJ1-1, is SAVISQKPSRDICQRGTSLTIQCQVDSQVTMMFWYRQQPGQSLTLIATANQGSEATYESGFVIDKFPISRPNLTFSTLTVSNMSPEDSSIYLCSSDPNTEAFFGQGTRLTVV.

Ten or more counts support this clonotype. V usage is TRBV6-1 and J usage is TRBJ1-3; D gene unclear. The CDR3 extends over 15 amino acids. CDR1 is MNHNS, CDR2 SASEGT, per germline. V lost 3 bases, J lost 0 bases, and 9 bases lay in between. The CDR3 DNA reads TGTGCCAGCAGTGACAACAGAAACTCTGGAAACACCATATATTTT. This encodes CASSDNRNSGNTIYF.

This clonotype was seen once. This rearrangement joins TRBV11-1 to TRBJ1-1, with unresolved D. V shed 5 bases and J shed 7 bases, with 11 bases lying between them. CDR1 and CDR2 from the germline V gene are SGHAT and FQDESV (reference sequence). The CDR3 has 12 amino acids. The chain's CDR3 is CASSLARSEAFF. The DNA for the CDR3 is TGTGCCAGCAGCCTCGCTAGGAGTGAAGCTTTCTTT.

This clonotype has ten or more counts. This chain uses TRBV29-1 with TRBJ2-2; no definite D call. The CDR3 is 12 residues long. V lost 2 bases to trimming and J lost 6 bases, with 7 bases between them. Germline lookup yields CDR1 SQVTM and CDR2 ANQGSEA. CDR3 sequence (DNA): TGCAGCGTTGAATTTGGTTCCGGGGAGCTGTTTTTT. Protein: CSVEFGSGELFF.

This clonotype has at least ten counts. The gene calls are TRBV7-9 and TRBJ2-7, with TRBD1 matching 10 bases. Trimming removed 0 bases from V and 0 bases from J; junction bases left unmatched: 11. The CDR3 is made up of 19 amino acids. Per the germline V gene, CDR1 is SEHNR and CDR2 is FQNEAQ (reference sequence). The CDR3 reads CASSLAGYVRTGGSYEQYF. Written as DNA, the CDR3 is TGTGCCAGCAGCTTAGCCGGATACGTCCGGACAGGGGGCTCCTACGAGCAGTACTTC.

The chain has TRBV5-1 and TRBJ2-1, with D perhaps matching TRBD2 (6 bases). The CDR3 consists of 15 residues. V gave up 2 bases and J gave up 8 bases, with 17 bases separating them. CDR1 SGHRS and CDR2 YFSETQ come from the germline V gene. CDR3 loop: CASSLVGLRSYEQFF. In DNA, the CDR3 is TGCGCCAGCAGCTTAGTGGGACTTCGCTCTTATGAGCAGTTCTTC.

The genes are TRBV28 and TRBJ2-2; D remains unclear. The CDR3 spans 13 residues. Trimming removed 7 bases from V and 6 bases from J, with 12 bases in between. CDR1 is MDHEN, CDR2 SYDVKM, per germline. DNA of the CDR3: TGTGCCAGCATCTTTGGAATGTCCGGGGAGCTGTTTTTT. The encoded protein is CASIFGMSGELFF.

This clonotype has a count of ten or more. The V and J genes are TRBV12-3 or TRBV12-4 and TRBJ2-3, with 11 bases matching TRBD2. The CDR3 runs 15 residues. Trimming took 6 bases from V and 7 from J; bases not matched to a gene: 9. CDR3 amino acids: CASSQPSGGKYTQYF. The DNA of the CDR3 is TGTGCCAGCAGCCAACCTAGCGGGGGGAAATATACGCAGTATTTT.

In its sample, this clonotype was seen a few times. The rearrangement links TRBV28 to TRBJ2-5; D is possibly TRBD1 (6 bases). Germline CDR1 reads MDHEN; CDR2 reads SYDVKM. The CDR3 runs to 14 residues. V shed 7 bases and J shed 5 bases, with 17 bases lying between them. DNA of the CDR3: TGTGCCAGCAACCCAAGCCGACAGGTGGAGACCCAGTACTTC. Translating gives CASNPSRQVETQYF.

This clonotype was counted many times. V usage is TRBV9 and J usage is TRBJ2-2, with D possibly called TRBD1 or TRBD2 (5 bases each). The germline V gene encodes CDR1 SGDLS and CDR2 YYNGEE. V lost 3 bases and J 3 bases, leaving 12 bases between the germline ends. The CDR3 is made up of 15 amino acids. CDR3 sequence: CASSGTGTYTGELFF. The CDR3 bases are TGTGCCAGCAGCGGAACCGGGACCTACACCGGGGAGCTGTTTTTT.

This clonotype has a handful of counts. V gene TRBV29-1 combines with J gene TRBJ2-2; TRBD2 agrees at 11 bases. Germline lookup yields CDR1 SQVTM and CDR2 ANQGSEA. Unmatched junction bases numbered 11, after V lost 7 bases and J lost 7 bases. The CDR3 is made up of 15 amino acids. Written as DNA, the CDR3 is TGCAGCGCCATAACGCCGGGACTAGCGGACGGGGAGCTGTTTTTT. Translation gives CSAITPGLADGELFF.

At least ten counts were recorded for this clonotype. The rearrangement links TRBV6-5 to TRBJ1-4; D remains unclear. The CDR3 runs 15 residues. The V and J ends lost 6 bases and 8 bases respectively, with 19 bases between them. Germline values: CDR1 MNHEY, CDR2 SVGAGI. CDR3 DNA sequence: TGTGCCAGCAGGACCGGAAGATTATCCAGAGAAAAACTGTTTTTT. The encoded protein is CASRTGRLSREKLFF.

This clonotype was seen ten or more times. The J gene is TRBJ1-5, the V gene TRBV29-1; TRBD1 matches 8 bases. Trimming at V came to 7 bases and at J to 1 base, leaving 6 bases not matched to a gene. Per germline, CDR1 SQVTM and CDR2 ANQGSEA. CDR3 length: 14 residues. In DNA form, the CDR3 reads TGCAGCGCCGTCGGACAGGGAAGCAATCAGCCCCAGCATTTT. Its translation: CSAVGQGSNQPQHF.

This clonotype has a count of ten or more. This chain joins TRBV5-1 and TRBJ2-1; 7 bases agree with TRBD2. The CDR3 is made up of 16 amino acids. V lost 1 base and J lost 5; bases outside the gene matches: 9. Looked up from germline, CDR1 is SGHRS and CDR2 is YFSETQ. DNA for the CDR3: TGCGCCAGCAGCTTGCTTAGGACTAGAAACGACAATGAGCAGTTCTTC. This translates into CASSLLRTRNDNEQFF. The full variable domain, rest sourced from reference TRBV5-1 and TRBJ2-1, is KAGVTQTPRYLIKTRGQQVTLSCSPISGHRSVSWYQQTPGQGLQFLFEYFSETQRNKGNFPGRFSGRQFSNSRSEMNVSTLELGDSALYLCASSLLRTRNDNEQFFGPGTRLTVL.

The chain employs TRBV29-1 and TRBJ1-5; 10 bases match TRBD1. The J segment lost 4 bases and the V segment lost 4 bases, leaving 1 base of the junction unmatched. This CDR3 comprises 13 residues. Germline lookup yields CDR1 SQVTM and CDR2 ANQGSEA. The CDR3 nucleotides read TGCAGCGTTGGACAGGGGGCGAATCAGCCCCAGCATTTT. Translation: CSVGQGANQPQHF.

This clonotype appeared many times. V and J are TRBV7-6 and TRBJ1-1; TRBD1 matches 7 bases. With V trimmed by 3 bases and J by 6 bases, 4 bases remained unmatched. This CDR3 region has 13 residues. Germline V gene lookup returns CDR1 SGHVS and CDR2 FNYEAQ. The CDR3 sequence: CASSLTGKAEAFF. CDR3 in DNA: TGTGCCAGCAGCTTGACAGGGAAGGCTGAAGCTTTCTTT.

V and J are TRBV20-1 and TRBJ2-7, with D unclear. The germline gives CDR1 DFQATT, CDR2 SNEGSKA (reference sequence). The CDR3 has 13 amino acids. The ends were cut back, 5 bases at V and 4 bases at J, with 15 bases in the middle. The DNA for the CDR3 is TGCAGTGCTGTAGGTAGTAGTCAATACGAGCAGTACTTC. Translation: CSAVGSSQYEQYF.

This clonotype has a count of ten or more. V gene TRBV7-9 combines with J gene TRBJ2-7; 12 nucleotides match TRBD2. There are 17 residues in the CDR3. V trimming: 1 base; J trimming: 3 bases; junction bases outside the gene matches: 7. Germline-derived CDR1 and CDR2 are SEHNR and FQNEAQ (reference sequence). The CDR3 sequence: CASSLGRTSGVNYEQYF. CDR3 bases: TGTGCCAGCAGCTTAGGCCGGACTAGCGGGGTGAACTACGAGCAGTACTTC.

V gene TRBV5-4 combines with J gene TRBJ1-1, with D possibly TRBD1 on 6 matching bases. This CDR3 has 16 residues. Per the germline V gene, CDR1 is SGHNT and CDR2 is YYREEE (reference sequence). The ends were cut back, 0 bases at V and 5 bases at J, with 17 bases in the middle. The CDR3 here is CASSLDFGGSHTEAFF. CDR3 in DNA: TGTGCCAGCAGCTTGGATTTCGGGGGCAGTCATACTGAAGCTTTCTTT.

This clonotype came up many times. The chain recombines TRBV29-1 with TRBJ2-1, with 9 bases aligning to TRBD2. This CDR3 region has 16 residues. J gave up 4 bases and V 7 bases, and 14 bases lay outside the gene matches. Germline lookup yields CDR1 SQVTM and CDR2 ANQGSEA. The CDR3 sequence: CSAGRLAGRNYNEQFF. As DNA, the CDR3 is TGCAGCGCCGGGCGGCTAGCGGGGAGGAATTACAATGAGCAGTTCTTC.

This clonotype was seen ten or more times. The chain uses TRBV6-2 or TRBV6-3 and TRBJ2-1; no reliable D call. Trimming stripped 11 bases from V and 6 bases from J, with 17 bases between. This CDR3 has 13 amino acids. Germline V gene lookup returns CDR1 MNHEY and CDR2 SVGEGT. The DNA of the CDR3 is TGTGCCTCAGCAGTTAGTTTGACCAATGAGCAGTTCTTC. It encodes CASAVSLTNEQFF.

This clonotype turned up a few times. The chain links TRBV27 to TRBJ2-7; no clear D gene. V gave up 2 bases and J gave up 0 bases, with 8 bases separating them. Per the germline V gene, CDR1 is MNHEY and CDR2 is SMNVEV (reference sequence). The CDR3 length is 14 residues. The CDR3 sequence is CASSLGRNSYEQYF. CDR3 DNA: TGTGCCAGCAGTTTAGGCAGGAACTCCTACGAGCAGTACTTC.

This clonotype was seen a few times. This sequence joins TRBV5-5 and TRBJ1-2, with D tentatively TRBD1 (5 bases). V was shortened by 0 bases and J by 5 bases, with 14 bases between the two germline ends. The CDR3 sequence is 15 residues long. The germline V gene encodes CDR1 SGHKS and CDR2 YYEKEE (reference sequence). CDR3 coding DNA: TGTGCCAGCAGCTTGGTCCATGGGACGGCTTATGGCTACACCTTC. Protein: CASSLVHGTAYGYTF.

In its sample, this clonotype was seen a few times. The V gene is TRBV28, the J gene TRBJ1-6; D gene ambiguous. Germline lookup yields CDR1 MDHEN and CDR2 SYDVKM. Trimming took off 6 bases at V and 9 bases at J, with 9 bases between the two ends. The CDR3 is 12 residues long. The CDR3 DNA reads as TGTGCCAGCAGCAGGCTGACTTCACCCCTCCACTTT. This gives the protein CASSRLTSPLHF.

This clonotype was recorded many times. The gene calls are TRBV4-1 and TRBJ2-5, with TRBD2 identical over 7 bases. The V gene end was trimmed by 3 bases and the J gene end by 2 bases; junction bases not matched to a gene: 9. CDR1 is MGHRA, CDR2 YSYEKL, per germline. The CDR3 totals 16 residues. The DNA of the CDR3 is TGCGCCAGCAGCCATCCGCGGCACGGGGGGCAAGAGACCCAGTACTTC. Its protein is CASSHPRHGGQETQYF.

V gene TRBV20-1 combines with J gene TRBJ2-1; the D gene is possibly TRBD2 (7 bases). Looked up from germline, CDR1 is DFQATT and CDR2 is SNEGSKA (reference sequence). The CDR3 is 15 residues long. V was trimmed by 8 bases and J by 3 bases, leaving 20 bases between them. The CDR3 DNA reads TGCAGTCGAAGGGGGGGGGACGCGGACTACAATGAGCAGTTCTTC. It is translated as CSRRGGDADYNEQFF.